This T cell receptor beta chain appears in the sequencing data of a study of blood T cell repertoires in COVID-19. Overall study: The United States, Italy and Spain were the sources of the acute and convalescent COVID-19 samples. Nucleic acid was either cDNA or gDNA, and it came from T cells, B-cell-depleted T cells, or PBMCs.

The CDR3 consists of 15 residues. Germline CDR1 and CDR2: SNHLY and FYNNEI. V lost 5 bases to trimming and J lost 0 bases, with 11 bases between them. How the authors handled the data: Amplification of reference gene primers provided the estimated nucleated cell counts. The data were produced by immunoSEQ multiplex PCR, yet TCRdb's version contains in-frame clones alone and is incomplete. That table is the source of V, J and clone size, and D and trimming were worked out from the DNA. The profile shows about 370,000 clones, just over 90% of them singletons. Participants had their cohort set by participant-reported clinical history.

The receptor was derived from a middle-aged woman who had been exposed to COVID-19. The J gene is TRBJ1-3, the V gene TRBV2, with a tentative D call TRBD1 (6 bases). The sequenced sample was PBMCs or T cells enriched from blood (not recorded which). CDR3 sequence: CASSKQGNSGNTIYF. The CDR3 region has the DNA TGTGCCAGCAGTAAACAGGGAAACTCTGGAAACACCATATATTTT.